Following are 18 T cell receptor beta chains from one sample sequenced in a study of blood T cell repertoires in COVID-19. TCRdb's copy holds only in-frame clones and misses some; the assay was immunoSEQ multiplex PCR. Seen here are 270,000 or so clones, around nine tenths observed once, and the top ten hold approximately 2.6%. The sequenced material came from PBMCs or T cells enriched from blood (not recorded which). The receptor set was obtained from a woman aged 18-29 years who had recovered from COVID-19.

This sequence joins TRBV5-4 and TRBJ2-4, with D possibly matching TRBD2 (5 bases). Trimming took 2 bases from V and 1 from J, leaving 19 bases between them. Germline-derived CDR1 and CDR2 are SGHNT and YYREEE (reference sequence). There are 18 residues in the CDR3. The CDR3 bases are TGTGCCAGCAGCTTCTTCCCCGCTCGCACGGGGGCCAAAAACATTCAGTACTTC. It encodes CASSFFPARTGAKNIQYF.

J is TRBJ1-1 and V is TRBV9; 7 positions agree with TRBD1. Trimming took 3 bases from V and 11 from J; bases not matched to a gene: 13. This CDR3 contains 14 residues. Germline CDR1 reads SGDLS; CDR2 reads YYNGEE. CDR3 protein: CASSAGQAAERAFF. The CDR3 DNA sequence: TGTGCCAGCAGCGCCGGACAGGCGGCCGAGCGGGCTTTCTTT.

By sample fraction, this clone is medium-sized. The rearrangement links TRBV19 to TRBJ1-2; D remains ambiguous. The V gene lost 7 bases and the J gene lost 0 bases, with 12 bases spanning the gap. The CDR3 loop spans 14 amino acids. Germline CDR1 is LNHDA and CDR2 is SQIVND (reference sequence). The CDR3 sequence is CASNPSRANYGYTF. In nucleotides, the CDR3 is TGTGCCAGTAACCCCTCACGCGCTAACTATGGCTACACCTTC.

This chain connects TRBV29-1 to TRBJ2-2, with a possible D match to TRBD1 (5 bases). CDR1 and CDR2 (germline): SQVTM, ANQGSEA. The CDR3 has 15 amino acids. The V gene lost 4 bases and the J gene lost 5 bases, with 17 bases spanning the gap. CDR3 nucleotide sequence: TGCAGCGTTGGGCAGGTTGGCAGGGCTACCGGGGAGCTGTTTTTT. It specifies CSVGQVGRATGELFF.

This clone was counted a few times. The chain uses TRBV10-1 and TRBJ2-7; D is possibly TRBD1 (6 bases). Trimming removed 6 bases at V and 6 bases at J, with 15 bases between. Germline assignment: CDR1 WNHNN and CDR2 SYGVQD (reference sequence). The CDR3 has 13 residues. The CDR3 sequence: CASSRTAYGEQYF. CDR3 DNA: TGCGCCAGCAGCAGGACAGCCTATGGCGAGCAGTACTTC.

This clone was seen more than once but under ten times. The chain joins TRBV5-4 to TRBJ2-5, with a tentative D call TRBD1 (6 bases). CDR3 length equals 16 residues. Germline CDR1 and CDR2: SGHNT and YYREEE (reference sequence). Trimming removed 4 bases at V and 5 bases at J, with 21 bases between. This CDR3 reads CASSRAFRGVRETQYF. CDR3 nucleotides: TGTGCCAGCAGCCGAGCATTCAGGGGAGTAAGGGAGACCCAGTACTTC.

The rearrangement joins TRBV27 to TRBJ1-2; TRBD1 matches at 10 bases. The V gene's germline CDR1 is MNHEY and CDR2 SMNVEV (reference sequence). With V trimmed by 5 bases and J by 2 bases, 2 bases remained unmatched. The CDR3 is 14 amino acids. This CDR3 is CASSLDRGNYGYTF. For the CDR3, the DNA is TGTGCCAGCAGTCTGGACAGGGGGAACTATGGCTACACCTTC.

The V gene is TRBV5-6, the J gene TRBJ1-4, with D possibly matching TRBD1 (5 bases). Germline CDR1 is SGHDT and CDR2 is YYEEEE. The V and J ends lost 4 bases and 5 bases respectively, with 12 bases between them. The CDR3 length is 14 residues. The CDR3 DNA is TGTGCCAGCAGCGCAATGGGGGGAAATGAAAAACTGTTTTTT. This codes for CASSAMGGNEKLFF.

The chain employs TRBV2 and TRBJ1-5, with D hard to call. V lost 5 bases and J lost 7, with 18 bases in between. CDR1 and CDR2 from the germline V gene are SNHLY and FYNNEI. This CDR3 comprises 15 residues. CDR3: CASSLREGRLQPQHF. The CDR3, as DNA: TGTGCCAGCAGTCTACGGGAAGGGCGGTTGCAGCCCCAGCATTTT.

The V and J genes are TRBV11-1 and TRBJ2-3; TRBD1 aligns across 7 bases. The CDR3 extends over 16 amino acids. The V gene end was trimmed by 5 bases and the J gene end by 1 base; junction bases not matched to a gene: 9. The germline CDR1 and CDR2 sequences are SGHAT and FQDESV (reference sequence). CDR3 bases: TGTGCCAGCAGCCGGAATCCGGGGACAGGCACAGATACGCAGTATTTT. Translated: CASSRNPGTGTDTQYF.

The chain uses TRBV19 and TRBJ2-2, with 11 bases fitting TRBD2. The CDR3 consists of 15 residues. Germline CDR1 reads LNHDA; CDR2 reads SQIVND (reference sequence). After removal of 11 bases from V and 4 bases from J, the junction contained 9 bases not matched to a gene. CDR3 residues: CASTGTSGSTGELFF. In DNA, the CDR3 is TGTGCCTCCACAGGGACTAGCGGAAGCACCGGGGAGCTGTTTTTT.

The chain couples TRBV18 to TRBJ1-3; D is unresolved. The length of the CDR3 is 18 residues. Germline CDR1 KGHSH, CDR2 LQKENI. V shed 1 base and J shed 3 bases, with 19 bases lying between them. In DNA form, the CDR3 reads TGTGCCAGCTCACCACTCAGCGCCGGCTCGCTTGGTGGAAACACCATATATTTT. It is translated as CASSPLSAGSLGGNTIYF.

V gene TRBV11-2 combines with J gene TRBJ2-3, with TRBD2 identical over 9 bases. The CDR3 is 17 residues long. J was trimmed by 1 base and V by 1 base; bases with no gene match: 6. Germline assignment: CDR1 SGHAT and CDR2 FQNNGV. The CDR3 sequence: CASSLGSWTSGTDTQYF. The CDR3 DNA reads as TGTGCCAGCAGCTTAGGTTCCTGGACTAGCGGCACAGATACGCAGTATTTT.

The chain combines TRBV19 with TRBJ2-5; 7 bases map to TRBD1. This CDR3 is built from 15 residues. V lost 4 bases, J lost 4 bases, and 9 bases stayed unmatched. Germline V gene lookup returns CDR1 LNHDA and CDR2 SQIVND (reference sequence). For the CDR3, the DNA is TGTGCCAGTAGTACCCACAGGGGAGCCGTAGAGACCCAGTACTTC. Translation gives CASSTHRGAVETQYF.

The chain uses TRBV6-5 and TRBJ1-2, with 7 bases lining up with TRBD1. The junction had 4 bases not matched to a gene; V was cut back by 6 bases and J by 3 bases. CDR1 and CDR2 (germline): MNHEY, SVGAGI. The CDR3 length is 13 residues. The CDR3 DNA sequence: TGTGCCAGCAGATTAACAGGGGACTATGGCTACACCTTC. Protein sequence: CASRLTGDYGYTF.

The chain uses TRBV19 and TRBJ1-2; 9 nucleotides line up with TRBD1. The CDR3 length is 14 residues. Germline CDR1 LNHDA, CDR2 SQIVND (reference sequence). The V gene end was trimmed by 10 bases and the J gene end by 3 bases; junction bases not matched to a gene: 9. The CDR3 DNA reads as TGTGCCACTCAAGGACAGGGGAGTGACTATGGCTACACCTTC. Translation gives CATQGQGSDYGYTF.

V gene TRBV7-9 combines with J gene TRBJ2-7, with D maybe TRBD1 (6 bases). Trimming took 1 base from V and 0 from J, leaving 7 bases between them. Germline loops: CDR1 SEHNR, CDR2 FQNEAQ (reference sequence). The CDR3 has 14 amino acids. CDR3: CASSLGDNSYEQYF. In DNA form, the CDR3 reads TGTGCCAGCAGCTTAGGGGACAACTCCTACGAGCAGTACTTC.

The chain links TRBV7-6 to TRBJ2-3; 8 bases agree with TRBD1. The CDR3 runs 15 residues. With V trimmed by 6 bases and J by 3 bases, 8 bases remained unmatched. Germline assignment: CDR1 SGHVS and CDR2 FNYEAQ. The CDR3 DNA reads as TGTGCCAGCAGAAAGACAGGGGTGAATACAGATACGCAGTATTTT. Encoded protein: CASRKTGVNTDTQYF.